The present entry profiles one T cell receptor beta chain with its context. What it binds is unknown. Overnight CMV lysate stimulation of fresh PBMCs defined donor CMV status by CD4+ IFNgamma. Four subsets defined by CD45RA and CD27 were sorted after CD3, CD4, CD8 and live/dead staining. Both TRBC1 and TRBC2 were covered by a beta constant-region primer of two equimolar oligonucleotides. The ligated cDNA underwent four PCR rounds using SP2 and nested alpha and beta constant-region primers. TCRdb analysed the UMI-ligation and nested PCR reads with MiXCR anew, one entry per CDR3 protein. The data hold 120,000 or so distinct CDR3 sequences, with 35% to 45% observed a single time. The CDR3 consists of 15 residues. Germline lookup yields CDR1 SNHLY and CDR2 FYNNEI. Trimming removed 6 bases at V and 0 bases at J, with 9 bases between. This sample stems from a study of naive and memory T cell subsets. Study results and caveats: There was no ground truth to check naive and memory subset results.

V usage is TRBV2 and J usage is TRBJ2-6; no definite D call. Sequences were obtained from central memory CD4+ T cells from blood. This sequence originates from a human donor in good health. The CDR3 DNA sequence: TGTGCCAGCAGGGACCGAAACTCTGGGGCCAACGTCCTGACTTTC. Translating gives CASRDRNSGANVLTF.